The sequence of this TCR beta chain was determined in a study of blood T cell repertoires in COVID-19. Study details: Acute and convalescent COVID-19 specimens originated in the United States, Italy and Spain. PBMCs, B-cell-depleted T cells, or T cells were the source of the cDNA or gDNA that made up the material.

Original data processing: Amplification of reference gene primers was used by the study to estimate nucleated cell counts. Sequencing was performed with immunoSEQ multiplex PCR; in TCRdb, only in-frame clones are kept and a portion is missing. V, J and clone size reflect that table, while D and trimming were determined from the DNA. The sample includes about 120,000 clones, almost 90% of them seen just once. The V and J ends lost 5 bases and 5 bases, in that order; junction bases with no gene match: 7. CDR3 length equals 15 residues. Germline V gives CDR1 SEHNR, CDR2 FQNEAQ (reference sequence). Patients from Seattle were sampled longitudinally, starting during active infection.

The gene calls are TRBV7-9 and TRBJ2-2, with TRBD2 matching 8 bases. The sequenced sample consisted of peripheral blood. The sequence was obtained from a woman between 55 and 75 years old with COVID-19, enrolled during active disease. The CDR3 here is CASSPAAGGTGELFF. CDR3 DNA: TGTGCCAGCAGCCCTGCCGCGGGGGGAACCGGGGAGCTGTTTTTT.